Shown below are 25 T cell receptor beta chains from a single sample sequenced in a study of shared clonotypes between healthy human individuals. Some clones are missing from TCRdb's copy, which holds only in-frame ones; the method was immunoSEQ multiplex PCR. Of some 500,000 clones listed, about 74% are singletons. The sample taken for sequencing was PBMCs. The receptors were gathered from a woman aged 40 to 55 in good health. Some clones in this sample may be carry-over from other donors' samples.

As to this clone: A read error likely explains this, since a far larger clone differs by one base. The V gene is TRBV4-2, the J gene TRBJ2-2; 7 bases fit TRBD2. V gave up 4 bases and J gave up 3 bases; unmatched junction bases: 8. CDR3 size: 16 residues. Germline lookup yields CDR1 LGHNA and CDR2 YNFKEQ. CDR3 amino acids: CASSRSGKEDTGELFF. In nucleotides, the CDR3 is TGTGCCAGCAGCCGCAGCGGGAAAGAGGACACCGGGGAGCTGTTTTTT.

The DNA for the CDR3 is TGTGCCAGCAGCGGCCTCGGTCTCGGGACAACTAATGAAAAACTGTTTTTT. It specifies CASSGLGLGTTNEKLFF. V usage is TRBV27 and J usage is TRBJ1-4, with D unresolved. Germline lookup yields CDR1 MNHEY and CDR2 SMNVEV (reference sequence). The CDR3 runs to 17 residues. V dropped 6 bases and J dropped 0 bases, with 17 bases sitting between them.

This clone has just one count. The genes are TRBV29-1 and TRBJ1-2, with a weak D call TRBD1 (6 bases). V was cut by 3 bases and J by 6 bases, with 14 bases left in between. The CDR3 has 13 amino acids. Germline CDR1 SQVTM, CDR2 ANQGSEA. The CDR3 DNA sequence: TGCAGCGTTGACCTCGGGGGGCTGGATGGCTACACCTTC. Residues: CSVDLGGLDGYTF.

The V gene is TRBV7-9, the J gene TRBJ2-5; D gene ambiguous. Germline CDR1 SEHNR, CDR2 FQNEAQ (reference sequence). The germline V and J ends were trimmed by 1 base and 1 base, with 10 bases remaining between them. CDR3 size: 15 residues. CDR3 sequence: CASSLGFQAQETQYF. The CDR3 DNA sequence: TGTGCCAGCAGCTTAGGTTTCCAGGCCCAAGAGACCCAGTACTTC.

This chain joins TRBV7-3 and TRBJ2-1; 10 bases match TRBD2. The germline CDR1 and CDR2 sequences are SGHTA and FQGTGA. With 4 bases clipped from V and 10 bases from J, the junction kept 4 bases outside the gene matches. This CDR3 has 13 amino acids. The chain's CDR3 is CASSWLAGDEQFF. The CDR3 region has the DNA TGTGCCAGCAGCTGGCTAGCGGGAGACGAGCAGTTCTTC.

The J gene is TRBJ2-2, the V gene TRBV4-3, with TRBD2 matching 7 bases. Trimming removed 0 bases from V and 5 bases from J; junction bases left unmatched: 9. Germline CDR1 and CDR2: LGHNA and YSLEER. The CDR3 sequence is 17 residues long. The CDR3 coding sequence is TGCGCCAGCAGCCAAGAGGCCTGGGAGGGATGGACCGGGGAGCTGTTTTTT. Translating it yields CASSQEAWEGWTGELFF.

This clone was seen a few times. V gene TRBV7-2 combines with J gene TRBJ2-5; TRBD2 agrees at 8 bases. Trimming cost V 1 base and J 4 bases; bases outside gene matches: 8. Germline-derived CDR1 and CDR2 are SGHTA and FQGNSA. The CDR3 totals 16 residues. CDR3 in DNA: TGTGCCAGCAGCTTAGAGAGTGCGGGAGGTCGAGAGACCCAGTACTTC. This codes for CASSLESAGGRETQYF.

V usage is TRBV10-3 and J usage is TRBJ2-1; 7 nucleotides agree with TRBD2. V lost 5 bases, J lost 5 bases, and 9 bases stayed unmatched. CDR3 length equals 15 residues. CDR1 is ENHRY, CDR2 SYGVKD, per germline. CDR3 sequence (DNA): TGTGCCATCAGTTACAGCGGGACGGGTAACAATGAGCAGTTCTTC. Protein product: CAISYSGTGNNEQFF.

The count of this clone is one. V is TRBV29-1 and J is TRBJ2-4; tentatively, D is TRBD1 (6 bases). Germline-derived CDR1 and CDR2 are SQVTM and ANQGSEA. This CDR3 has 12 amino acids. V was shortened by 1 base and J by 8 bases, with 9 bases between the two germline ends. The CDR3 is CSVEAEGDIQYF. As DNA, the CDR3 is TGCAGCGTTGAAGCCGAGGGGGACATTCAGTACTTC.

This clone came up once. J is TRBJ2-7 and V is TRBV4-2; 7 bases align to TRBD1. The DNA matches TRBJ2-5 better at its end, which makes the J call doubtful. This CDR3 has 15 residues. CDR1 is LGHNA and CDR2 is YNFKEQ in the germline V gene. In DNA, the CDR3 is TGTGCCAGCAGCCAAGAGCAACAGGGGTCGGAGACCCAGTACTTC. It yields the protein CASSQEQQGSETQYF.

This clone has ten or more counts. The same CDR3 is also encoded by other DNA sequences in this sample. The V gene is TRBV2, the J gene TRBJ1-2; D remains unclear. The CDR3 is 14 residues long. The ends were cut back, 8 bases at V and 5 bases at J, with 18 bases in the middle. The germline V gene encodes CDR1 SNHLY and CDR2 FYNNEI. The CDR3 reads CASVDGATLYGYTF. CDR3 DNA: TGTGCCAGCGTCGACGGAGCCACTTTGTATGGCTACACCTTC. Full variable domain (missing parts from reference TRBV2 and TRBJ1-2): EPEVTQTPSHQVTQMGQEVILRCVPISNHLYFYWYRQILGQKVEFLVSFYNNEISEKSEIFDDQFSVERPDGSNFTLKIRSTKLEDSAMYFCASVDGATLYGYTFGSGTRLTVV.

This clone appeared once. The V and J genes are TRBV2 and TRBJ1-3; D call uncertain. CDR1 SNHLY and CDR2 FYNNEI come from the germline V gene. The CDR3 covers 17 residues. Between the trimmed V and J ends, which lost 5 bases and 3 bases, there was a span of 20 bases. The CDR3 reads CASSSGLSSGLGNTIYF. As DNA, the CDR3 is TGTGCCAGCAGTAGCGGACTTAGCTCCGGGCTTGGAAACACCATATATTTT.

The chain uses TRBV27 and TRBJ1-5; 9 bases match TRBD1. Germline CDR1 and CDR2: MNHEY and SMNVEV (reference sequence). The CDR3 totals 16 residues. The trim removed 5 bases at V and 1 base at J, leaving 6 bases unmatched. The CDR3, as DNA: TGTGCCAGCAGTAAAGGACAGGGGTTGAGCAATCAGCCCCAGCATTTT. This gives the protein CASSKGQGLSNQPQHF.

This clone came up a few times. This chain's CDR3 is CASSQERQGAGNEKLFF. The CDR3, as DNA: TGTGCCAGCAGCCAAGAGAGGCAGGGGGCGGGTAATGAAAAACTGTTTTTT. The chain couples TRBV4-2 to TRBJ1-4, with TRBD1 matching 8 bases. Germline V gene data show CDR1 as LGHNA and CDR2 as YNFKEQ. This CDR3 comprises 17 residues. V gave up 0 bases and J gave up 4 bases; unmatched junction bases: 7.

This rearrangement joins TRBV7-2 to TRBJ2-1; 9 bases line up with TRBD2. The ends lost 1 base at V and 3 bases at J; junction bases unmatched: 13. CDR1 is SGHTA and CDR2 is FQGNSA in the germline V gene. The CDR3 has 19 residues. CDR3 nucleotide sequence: TGTGCCAGCAGCTTAGATCCTAGCGGGACCCGCTCCCTCTACAATGAGCAGTTCTTC. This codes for CASSLDPSGTRSLYNEQFF.

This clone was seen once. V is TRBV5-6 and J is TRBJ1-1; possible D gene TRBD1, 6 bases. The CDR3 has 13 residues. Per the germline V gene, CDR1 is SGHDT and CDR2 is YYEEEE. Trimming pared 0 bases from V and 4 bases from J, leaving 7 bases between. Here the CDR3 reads CASSLGTVTEAFF. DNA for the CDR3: TGTGCCAGCAGCTTGGGGACAGTCACTGAAGCTTTCTTT.

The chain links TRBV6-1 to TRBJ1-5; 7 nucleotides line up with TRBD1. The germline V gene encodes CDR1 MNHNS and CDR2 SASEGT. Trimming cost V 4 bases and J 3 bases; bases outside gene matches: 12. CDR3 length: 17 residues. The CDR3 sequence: CASSAQTGTGLNQPQHF. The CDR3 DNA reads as TGTGCCAGCAGTGCCCAGACAGGGACTGGACTCAATCAGCCCCAGCATTTT.

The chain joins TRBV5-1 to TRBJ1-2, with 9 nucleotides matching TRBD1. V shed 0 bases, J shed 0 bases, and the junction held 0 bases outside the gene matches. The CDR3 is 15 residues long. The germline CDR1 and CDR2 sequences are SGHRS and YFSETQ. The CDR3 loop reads CASSLGTGANYGYTF. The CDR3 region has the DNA TGCGCCAGCAGCTTGGGGACAGGGGCTAACTATGGCTACACCTTC.

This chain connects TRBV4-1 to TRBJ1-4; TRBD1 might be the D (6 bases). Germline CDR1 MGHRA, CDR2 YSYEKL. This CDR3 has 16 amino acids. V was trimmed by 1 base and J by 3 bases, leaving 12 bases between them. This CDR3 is CASSQVGPGANEKLFF. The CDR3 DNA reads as TGCGCCAGCAGCCAAGTAGGTCCAGGGGCTAATGAAAAACTGTTTTTT.

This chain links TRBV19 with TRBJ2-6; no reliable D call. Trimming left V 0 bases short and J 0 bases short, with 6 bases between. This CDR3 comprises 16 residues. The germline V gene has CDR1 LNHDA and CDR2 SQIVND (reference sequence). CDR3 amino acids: CASSIDGSSGANVLTF. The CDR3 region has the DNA TGTGCCAGTAGTATAGATGGCAGCTCTGGGGCCAACGTCCTGACTTTC.

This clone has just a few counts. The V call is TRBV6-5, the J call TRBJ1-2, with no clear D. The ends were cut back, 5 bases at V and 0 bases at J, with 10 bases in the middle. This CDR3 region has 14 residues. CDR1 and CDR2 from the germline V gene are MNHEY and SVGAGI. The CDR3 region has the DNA TGTGCCAGCAGTGCTACCGAGACTAACTATGGCTACACCTTC. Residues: CASSATETNYGYTF.

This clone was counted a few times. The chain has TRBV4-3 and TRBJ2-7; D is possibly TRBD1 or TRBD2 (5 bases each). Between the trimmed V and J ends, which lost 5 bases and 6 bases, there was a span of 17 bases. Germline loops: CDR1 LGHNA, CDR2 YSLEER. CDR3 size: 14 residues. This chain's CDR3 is CASSRIGGTGEQYF. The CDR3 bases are TGCGCCAGCAGCAGAATTGGGGGTACAGGCGAGCAGTACTTC.

CDR3 coding DNA: TGTGCCAGCAGCCAAGATGCCGCGGGGTACACTGAAGCTTTCTTT. It codes for CASSQDAAGYTEAFF. The chain uses TRBV4-2 and TRBJ1-1; D gene ambiguous. Trimming took off 0 bases at V and 3 bases at J, with 11 bases between the two ends. From germline, CDR1 is LGHNA and CDR2 YNFKEQ. The CDR3 loop spans 15 amino acids.

The DNA of the CDR3 is TGTGCCAGCAGTTTCTCCCGGGGATTTCAGCCCCAGCATTTT. This translates into CASSFSRGFQPQHF. The rearrangement uses TRBV27 and TRBJ1-5, with no clear D. The V and J ends lost 3 bases and 6 bases respectively, with 12 bases between them. CDR3 size: 14 residues. Germline CDR1 reads MNHEY; CDR2 reads SMNVEV (reference sequence).

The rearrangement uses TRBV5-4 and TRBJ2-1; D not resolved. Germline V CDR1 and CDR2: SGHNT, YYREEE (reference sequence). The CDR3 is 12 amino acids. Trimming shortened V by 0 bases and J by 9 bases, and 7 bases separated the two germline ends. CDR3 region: CASSLDSGEQFF. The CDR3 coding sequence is TGTGCCAGCAGCTTGGATTCGGGTGAGCAGTTCTTC. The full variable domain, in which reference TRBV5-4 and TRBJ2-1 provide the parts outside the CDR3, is ETGVTQSPTHLIKTRGQQVTLRCSSQSGHNTVSWYQQALGQGPQFIFQYYREEENGRGNFPPRFSGLQFPNYSSELNVNALELDDSALYLCASSLDSGEQFFGPGTRLTVL.